This T cell receptor beta chain was sequenced in a study of blood T cell repertoires in COVID-19. Method: immunoSEQ multiplex PCR; TCRdb's copy keeps in-frame clones and lacks some. The data hold 130,000 or so clones, with around 87% observed a single time. The CDR3 runs 14 residues. The junction had 0 bases not matched to a gene; V was cut back by 4 bases and J by 7 bases. Germline CDR1 is LGHDT and CDR2 is YNNKEL (reference sequence). The J gene is TRBJ2-1, the V gene TRBV3-1 (or the pseudogene TRBV3-2), with TRBD2 identical over 14 bases. Source material: peripheral blood. This clonotype was obtained from a man aged 50 to 59 with acute or convalescent COVID-19. CDR3 region: CASSRLAGGNEQFF. The CDR3 nucleotides are TGTGCCAGCAGCCGACTAGCGGGGGGGAATGAGCAGTTCTTC.